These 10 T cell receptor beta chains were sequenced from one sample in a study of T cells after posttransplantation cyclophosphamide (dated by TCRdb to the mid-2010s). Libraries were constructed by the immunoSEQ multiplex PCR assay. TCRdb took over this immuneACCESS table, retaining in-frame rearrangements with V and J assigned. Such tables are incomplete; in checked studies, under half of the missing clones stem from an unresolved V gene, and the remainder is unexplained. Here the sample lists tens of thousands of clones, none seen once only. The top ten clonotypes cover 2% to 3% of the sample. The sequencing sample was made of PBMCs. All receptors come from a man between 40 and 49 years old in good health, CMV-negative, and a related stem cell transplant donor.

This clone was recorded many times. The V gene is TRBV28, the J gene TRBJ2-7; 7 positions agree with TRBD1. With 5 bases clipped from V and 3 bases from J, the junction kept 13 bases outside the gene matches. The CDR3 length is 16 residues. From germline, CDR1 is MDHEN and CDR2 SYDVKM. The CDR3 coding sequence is TGTGCCAGCAGTCAAGGGGGAGCCGGGACAGTCTACGAGCAGTACTTC. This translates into CASSQGGAGTVYEQYF.

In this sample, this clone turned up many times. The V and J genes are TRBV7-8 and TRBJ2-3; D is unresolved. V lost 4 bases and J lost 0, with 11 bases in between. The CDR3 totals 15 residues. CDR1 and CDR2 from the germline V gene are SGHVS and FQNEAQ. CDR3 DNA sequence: TGTGCCAGCAGCTCCCGAGGCGCCAGCACAGATACGCAGTATTTT. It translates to CASSSRGASTDTQYF.

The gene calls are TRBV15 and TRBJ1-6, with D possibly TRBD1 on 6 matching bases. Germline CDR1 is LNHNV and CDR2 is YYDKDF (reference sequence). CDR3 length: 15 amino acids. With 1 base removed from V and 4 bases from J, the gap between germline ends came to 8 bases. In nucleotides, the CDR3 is TGTGCCACCAGCAGAGTAGGACAGTATAATTCACCCCTCCACTTT. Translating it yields CATSRVGQYNSPLHF.

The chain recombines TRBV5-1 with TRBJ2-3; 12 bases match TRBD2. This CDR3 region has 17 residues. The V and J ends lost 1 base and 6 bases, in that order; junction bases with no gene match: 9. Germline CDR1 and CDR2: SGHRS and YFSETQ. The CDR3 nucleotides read TGCGCCAGCAGCTTGCTATCTAGCGGGGGGGCGTTGGATACGCAGTATTTT. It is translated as CASSLLSSGGALDTQYF.

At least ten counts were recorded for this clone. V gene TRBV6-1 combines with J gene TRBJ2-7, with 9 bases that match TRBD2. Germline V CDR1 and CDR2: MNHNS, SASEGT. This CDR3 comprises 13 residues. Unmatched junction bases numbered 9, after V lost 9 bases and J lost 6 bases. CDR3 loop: CASIAGAWREQYF. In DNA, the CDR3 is TGTGCCAGTATAGCGGGGGCTTGGCGCGAGCAGTACTTC.

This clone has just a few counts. CDR3 DNA sequence: TGTGCCAGCAGTACAGGGGGTCTGGGAGAGACCCAGTACTTC. Translated, it gives CASSTGGLGETQYF. V gene TRBV25-1 combines with J gene TRBJ2-5; 8 bases are a match to TRBD1. Germline V gives CDR1 MGHDK, CDR2 SYGVNS. With 5 bases clipped from V and 4 bases from J, the junction kept 6 bases outside the gene matches. The CDR3 has 14 residues.

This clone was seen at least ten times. The DNA for the CDR3 is TGCGCCAGCAGTGAGGGACTAGCGGGCACAGATACGCAGTATTTT. Its translation: CASSEGLAGTDTQYF. This chain links TRBV10-1 with TRBJ2-3; 10 nucleotides match TRBD2. This CDR3 spans 15 amino acids. Germline CDR1 WNHNN, CDR2 SYGVQD (reference sequence). Germline trimming cut 2 bases from V and 1 base from J; bases unmatched to any gene: 0.

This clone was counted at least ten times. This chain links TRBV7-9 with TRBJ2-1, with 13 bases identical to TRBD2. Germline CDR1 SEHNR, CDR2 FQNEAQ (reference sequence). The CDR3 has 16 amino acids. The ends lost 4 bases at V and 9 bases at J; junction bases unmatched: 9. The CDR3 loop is CASSSLLAGGPGEQFF. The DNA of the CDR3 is TGTGCCAGCAGCTCGTTACTAGCGGGAGGGCCAGGTGAGCAGTTCTTC. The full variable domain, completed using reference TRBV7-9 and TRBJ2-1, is DTGVSQNPRHKITKRGQNVTFRCDPISEHNRLYWYRQTLGQGPEFLTYFQNEAQLEKSRLLSDRFSAERPKGSFSTLEIQRTEQGDSAMYLCASSSLLAGGPGEQFFGPGTRLTVL.

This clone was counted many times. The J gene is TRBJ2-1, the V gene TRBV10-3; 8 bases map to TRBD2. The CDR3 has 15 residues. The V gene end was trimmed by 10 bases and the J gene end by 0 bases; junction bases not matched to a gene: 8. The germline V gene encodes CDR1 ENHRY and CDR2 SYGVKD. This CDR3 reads CATLTLAGSYNEQFF. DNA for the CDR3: TGTGCCACCCTCACCCTAGCGGGCTCCTACAATGAGCAGTTCTTC.

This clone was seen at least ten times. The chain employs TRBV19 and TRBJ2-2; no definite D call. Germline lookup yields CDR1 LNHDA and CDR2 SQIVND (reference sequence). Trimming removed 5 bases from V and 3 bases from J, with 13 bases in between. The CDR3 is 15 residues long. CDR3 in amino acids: CASSGRQWDTGELFF. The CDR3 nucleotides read TGTGCCAGTAGTGGCAGGCAGTGGGACACCGGGGAGCTGTTTTTT. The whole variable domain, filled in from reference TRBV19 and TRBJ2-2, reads DGGITQSPKYLFRKEGQNVTLSCEQNLNHDAMYWYRQDPGQGLRLIYYSQIVNDFQKGDIAEGYSVSREKKESFPLTVTSAQKNPTAFYLCASSGRQWDTGELFFGEGSRLTVL.